A single sample is the source of the 25 T cell receptor beta chains below, sequenced in a study of molecular identifiers for immune sequencing clone quantification. TCRdb processed the PCR reads anew with MiXCR; each CDR3 protein has one entry. In the table there are tens of thousands of distinct CDR3 sequences, roughly 18% of which are singletons. Input material: naive CD8+ T cells from blood, with Jurkat cell RNA spiked in. Subset noted: FACS-sorted CD8+CD4-CCR7+CD45RA+ naive T cells. The receptors come from a human donor in good health. Some libraries in this study had Jurkat cell RNA spiked in.

The chain employs TRBV24-1 and TRBJ2-1, with 7 positions matching TRBD1. Germline lookup yields CDR1 KGHDR and CDR2 SFDVKD. V was pared by 5 bases and J by 8 bases, with 17 bases of the junction left unmatched. This CDR3 is 17 amino acids long. CDR3 coding DNA: TGTGCCACCAGTGCCGCACTACAGGGGTCCGGAATGGATGAGCAGTTCTTC. As protein: CATSAALQGSGMDEQFF.

The chain is built from TRBV6-5 and TRBJ2-1, with 7 bases matching TRBD2. The CDR3 has 15 residues. V dropped 2 bases and J dropped 8; count of bases not matched to a gene: 9. The germline gives CDR1 MNHEY, CDR2 SVGAGI. CDR3 in DNA: TGTGCCAGCAGTTACCAGCTAGCGGCCTGGGATGAGCAGTTCTTC. Amino acid sequence: CASSYQLAAWDEQFF.

This clonotype was counted at least ten times. The chain couples TRBV6-2 or TRBV6-3 to TRBJ1-1, with D tentatively TRBD1 (5 bases). The V end was cut by 1 base, the J end by 0 bases, with 9 bases between. Looked up from germline, CDR1 is MNHEY and CDR2 is SVGEGT. CDR3 length: 15 amino acids. CDR3 loop: CASSYFGGLNTEAFF. The CDR3 nucleotides are TGTGCCAGCAGTTACTTCGGGGGTTTGAACACTGAAGCTTTCTTT.

The table lists this clonotype with a few counts. This chain connects TRBV7-2 to TRBJ1-3; D is unclear. This CDR3 comprises 12 residues. The germline V gene encodes CDR1 SGHTA and CDR2 FQGNSA. The V and J ends lost 6 bases and 1 base respectively, with 4 bases between them. The CDR3 sequence is CASRYSGNTIYF. The CDR3 DNA reads TGTGCCAGCAGGTATTCTGGAAACACCATATATTTT. The full variable domain, its missing parts supplied by reference TRBV7-2 and TRBJ1-3, is GAGVSQSPSNKVTEKGKDVELRCDPISGHTALYWYRQSLGQGLEFLIYFQGNSAPDKSGLPSDRFSAERTGGSVSTLTIQRTQQEDSAVYLCASRYSGNTIYFGEGSWLTVV.

About this clonotype itself: A much larger clone lies a single base off, so this may be a read error. This chain joins TRBV7-9 and TRBJ2-5, with 8 bases fitting TRBD1. This CDR3 is 14 amino acids long. CDR1 and CDR2 from the germline V gene are SEHNR and FQNEAQ (reference sequence). CDR3 DNA sequence: TGTGCCAACAGCACCGGACAGGGATGGGAGACCCAGTACTTC. Translation gives CANSTGQGWETQYF.

At least ten counts were recorded for this clonotype. V is TRBV19 and J is TRBJ2-1; D gene ambiguous. Trimming removed 3 bases from V and 7 bases from J, with 10 bases in between. CDR3 length: 13 amino acids. Germline V lookup: CDR1 LNHDA, CDR2 SQIVND (reference sequence). This chain's CDR3 is CASSIWSDNEQFF. CDR3 in DNA: TGTGCCAGTAGTATTTGGTCAGATAATGAGCAGTTCTTC.

This clonotype was detected many times. The V call is TRBV28, the J call TRBJ2-7, with D tentatively TRBD1 (6 bases). V shed 3 bases and J shed 5 bases, with 23 bases lying between them. The length of the CDR3 is 17 residues. Germline CDR1 and CDR2: MDHEN and SYDVKM. The DNA for the CDR3 is TGTGCCAGCAGTTTTTTGTGGAATACCGGGACAACCGACGAGCAGTACTTC. Translation gives CASSFLWNTGTTDEQYF.

On this clonotype itself: At one end, the junction sequence differs from germline, possibly due to a read error. This chain links TRBV3-1 with TRBJ2-3; D is possibly TRBD1 (5 bases). Germline V gives CDR1 LGHDT, CDR2 YNNKEL (reference sequence). The CDR3 runs 17 residues. Here the CDR3 DNA reads TGTGTCAGCAGCCAAGATCAAGGGGTGGGATACACAGATACGCAGTATTTT. It yields the protein CVSSQDQGVGYTDTQYF.

This clonotype came up a few times. The chain uses TRBV2 and TRBJ2-1; the match to TRBD2 covers 10 bases. Germline CDR1 SNHLY, CDR2 FYNNEI. This CDR3 region has 14 residues. Trimming at V came to 8 bases and at J to 0 bases, leaving 1 base not matched to a gene. The CDR3 DNA reads TGTGCCAGCCTAGCGGGGGACTCCTACAATGAGCAGTTCTTC. Translating gives CASLAGDSYNEQFF.

In regard to this clonotype: A clone one base away is much larger, so this may be a read error. The chain employs TRBV6-1 and TRBJ2-2, with a weak D call TRBD2 (5 bases). The CDR3 is made up of 16 amino acids. The V gene's germline CDR1 is MNHNS and CDR2 SASEGT. The DNA for the CDR3 is TGTGCCAGCAGTGCCGCGGAACTCGTTAACACCGGGGAGCTGGTTTTT. This sequence encodes CASSAAELVNTGELVF.

This CDR3 reads CARTQGFGYTF. CDR3 nucleotide sequence: TGTGCCAGAACACAGGGTTTTGGCTACACCTTC. The chain employs TRBV2 and TRBJ1-2; D perhaps matches TRBD1 (6 bases). CDR3 size: 11 residues. Trimming took 9 bases from V and 7 from J, leaving 12 bases between them. Germline V CDR1 and CDR2: SNHLY, FYNNEI.

This clonotype was seen a handful of times. The chain recombines TRBV4-3 with TRBJ1-5; 7 nucleotides agree with TRBD1. Germline CDR1 LGHNA, CDR2 YSLEER. The CDR3 extends over 15 amino acids. V lost 0 bases and J lost 5; bases outside the gene matches: 4. This CDR3 is CASSQDRGTHQPQHF. The CDR3 bases are TGCGCCAGCAGCCAAGACAGGGGGACTCATCAGCCCCAGCATTTT.

This clonotype was seen at least ten times. This chain joins TRBV27 and TRBJ2-7; TRBD2 matches 9 bases. The germline gives CDR1 MNHEY, CDR2 SMNVEV (reference sequence). The CDR3 consists of 16 residues. V shed 0 bases and J 4 bases; nucleotides not matched to a gene: 7. The CDR3 sequence is CASSLSGLAGRYEQYF. CDR3 bases: TGTGCCAGCAGTTTATCGGGGCTAGCGGGAAGGTACGAGCAGTACTTC.

This clonotype was recorded many times. The chain has TRBV7-9 and TRBJ2-7; D is ambiguous. The CDR3 loop spans 10 amino acids. Trimming pared 8 bases from V and 4 bases from J, leaving 6 bases between. Per germline, CDR1 SEHNR and CDR2 FQNEAQ (reference sequence). The CDR3 sequence: CASGSYEQYF. CDR3 DNA sequence: TGTGCCAGCGGTAGTTACGAGCAGTACTTC.

A word on this clonotype: This may be a read error, as it is one base from a much larger clone. The chain couples TRBV7-6 to TRBJ2-1; D is undetermined. The CDR3 sequence is 14 residues long. Germline V CDR1 and CDR2: SGHVS, FNYEAQ. The V gene lost 0 bases and the J gene lost 10 bases, with 13 bases spanning the gap. The CDR3, as DNA: TGTGCCAGCAGCTTAGCGGGTAGCCCTGAGGAGCAGTTCTTC. This sequence encodes CASSLAGSPEEQFF.

In its sample, this clonotype was seen many times. The rearrangement uses TRBV27 and TRBJ2-1; the match to TRBD2 covers 8 bases. V was pared by 0 bases and J by 8 bases, with 9 bases of the junction left unmatched. This CDR3 spans 16 amino acids. The V gene's germline CDR1 is MNHEY and CDR2 SMNVEV (reference sequence). The DNA of the CDR3 is TGTGCCAGCAGTTTATCCCCCGGACTAGCTCTGGATGAGCAGTTCTTC. Translated: CASSLSPGLALDEQFF.

This clonotype was observed many times. The rearrangement links TRBV7-9 to TRBJ1-5; 8 bases agree with TRBD1. The CDR3 consists of 17 residues. The V gene end was trimmed by 4 bases and the J gene end by 5 bases; junction bases not matched to a gene: 13. The germline V gene has CDR1 SEHNR and CDR2 FQNEAQ (reference sequence). DNA for the CDR3: TGTGCCAGCAGCTCCGGGACAGGCATGGAGGCAGATCAGCCCCAGCATTTT. This translates into CASSSGTGMEADQPQHF.

This chain uses TRBV28 with TRBJ2-1, with 8 bases that match TRBD2. This CDR3 spans 19 amino acids. Germline V gene lookup returns CDR1 MDHEN and CDR2 SYDVKM. V lost 2 bases to trimming and J lost 9 bases; unmatched junction nucleotides: 21. CDR3 bases: TGTGCCAGCAGTTTACCCGGGGGCGTAGGCGGGAGGATTCAATTTGAGCAGTTCTTC. The encoded protein is CASSLPGGVGGRIQFEQFF.

Ten or more counts support this clonotype. The V and J genes are TRBV12-3 or TRBV12-4 and TRBJ2-7, with unresolved D. The CDR3 sequence is 12 residues long. The V and J ends lost 5 bases and 6 bases respectively, with 11 bases between them. The CDR3 spells CASSPLTSEQYF. The CDR3, as DNA: TGTGCCAGCAGTCCTCTCACGAGCGAGCAGTACTTC.

This chain links TRBV6-2 or TRBV6-3 with TRBJ1-1; the D is unclear. CDR1 MNHEY and CDR2 SVGEGT come from the germline V gene. Trimming removed 3 bases at V and 4 bases at J, with 15 bases between. The CDR3 has 15 residues. CDR3 region: CASSYELYSGTEAFF. As DNA, the CDR3 is TGTGCCAGCAGTTATGAGTTATACTCAGGCACTGAAGCTTTCTTT.

Comment on this clonotype: A much larger clone differs by one base, so this may be a read error. This rearrangement joins TRBV15 to TRBJ2-1, with D hard to call. Germline-derived CDR1 and CDR2 are LNHNV and YYDKDF (reference sequence). CDR3 length equals 13 residues. Here the CDR3 reads CATGRELDNEQFF. The CDR3 bases are TGTGCCACCGGCAGAGAGCTTGACAATGAGCAGTTCTTC.

Comment on this clonotype: A much larger clone sits a single nucleotide away, making a read error possible. The final CDR3 position lacks the conserved phenylalanine or tryptophan, pointing to a likely read error. The V call is TRBV24-1, the J call TRBJ2-1, with TRBD1 identical over 7 bases. The CDR3 contains 16 residues. Germline CDR1 and CDR2: KGHDR and SFDVKD. Germline trimming cut 5 bases from V and 4 bases from J; bases unmatched to any gene: 10. CDR3 region: CATSATDRTAYNEQFY. The CDR3 DNA reads as TGTGCCACCAGTGCCACGGACAGGACAGCTTACAATGAGCAGTTCTAC.

This clonotype occurred many times. CDR3 DNA: TGTGCCAGCAGCGTCCGGGACACCTACGAGCAGTACTTC. Translation gives CASSVRDTYEQYF. This chain uses TRBV7-9 with TRBJ2-7; D is perhaps TRBD1 (6 bases). V was cut by 5 bases and J by 2 bases, with 10 bases left in between. The CDR3 contains 13 residues. Germline CDR1 and CDR2: SEHNR and FQNEAQ (reference sequence).

V usage is TRBV7-6 and J usage is TRBJ1-1; tentatively, D is TRBD1 (6 bases). V was shortened by 8 bases and J by 2 bases, with 15 bases between the two germline ends. This CDR3 has 14 amino acids. CDR1 and CDR2 (germline): SGHVS, FNYEAQ. DNA for the CDR3: TGTGCCAGCTCCCGGGGGGGCATCAACACTGAAGCTTTCTTT. Translating it yields CASSRGGINTEAFF.

Only a few counts were recorded for this clonotype. The rearrangement uses TRBV13 and TRBJ2-5; no definite D call. Germline-derived CDR1 and CDR2 are PRHDT and FYEKMQ (reference sequence). Trimming removed 5 bases at V and 2 bases at J, with 12 bases between. The CDR3 is 14 residues long. CDR3 sequence: CASSQEGRQETQYF. The CDR3 bases are TGTGCCAGCAGCCAGGAAGGCAGACAAGAGACCCAGTACTTC. Looking up the rest from reference TRBV13 and TRBJ2-5 gives the full variable domain: AAGVIQSPRHLIKEKRETATLKCYPIPRHDTVYWYQQGPGQDPQFLISFYEKMQSDKGSIPDRFSAQQFSDYHSELNMSSLELGDSALYFCASSQEGRQETQYFGPGTRLLVL.